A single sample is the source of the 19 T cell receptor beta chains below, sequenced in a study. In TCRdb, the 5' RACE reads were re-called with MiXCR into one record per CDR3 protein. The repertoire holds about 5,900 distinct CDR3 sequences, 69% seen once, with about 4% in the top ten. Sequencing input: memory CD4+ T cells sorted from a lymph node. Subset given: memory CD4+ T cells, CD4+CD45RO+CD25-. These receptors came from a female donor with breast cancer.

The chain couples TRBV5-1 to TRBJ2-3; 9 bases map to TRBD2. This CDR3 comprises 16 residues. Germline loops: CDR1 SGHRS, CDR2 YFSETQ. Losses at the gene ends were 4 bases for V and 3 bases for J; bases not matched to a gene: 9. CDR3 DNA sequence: TGCGCCAGCAGCACTCCTAGCGGGATGGGGACAGATACGCAGTATTTT. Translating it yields CASSTPSGMGTDTQYF.

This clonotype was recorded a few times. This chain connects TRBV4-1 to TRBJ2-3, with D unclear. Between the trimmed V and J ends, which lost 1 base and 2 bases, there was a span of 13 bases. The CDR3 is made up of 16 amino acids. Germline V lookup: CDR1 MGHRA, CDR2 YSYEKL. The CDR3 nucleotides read TGCGCCAGCAGCCAAGTCAACCTGGTTTCCACAGATACGCAGTATTTT. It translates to CASSQVNLVSTDTQYF.

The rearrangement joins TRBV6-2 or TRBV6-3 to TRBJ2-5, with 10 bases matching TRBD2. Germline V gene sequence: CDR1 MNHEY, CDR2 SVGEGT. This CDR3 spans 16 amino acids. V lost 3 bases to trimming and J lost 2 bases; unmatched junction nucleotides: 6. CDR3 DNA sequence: TGTGCCAGCAGTTATAGCGGGGGGACCCTACAAGAGACCCAGTACTTC. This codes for CASSYSGGTLQETQYF.

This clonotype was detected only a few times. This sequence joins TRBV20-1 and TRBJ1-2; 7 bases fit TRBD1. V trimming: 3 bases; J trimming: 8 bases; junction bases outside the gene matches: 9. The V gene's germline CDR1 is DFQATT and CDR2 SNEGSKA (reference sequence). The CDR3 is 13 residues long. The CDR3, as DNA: TGCAGTGCTAGCGACAGGGTGGGGATGGGCTACACCTTC. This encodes CSASDRVGMGYTF.

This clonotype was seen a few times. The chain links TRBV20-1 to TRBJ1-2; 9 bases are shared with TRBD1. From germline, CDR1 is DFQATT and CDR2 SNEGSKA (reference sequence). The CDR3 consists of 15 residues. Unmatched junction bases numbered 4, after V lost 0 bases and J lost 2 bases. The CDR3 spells CSARDPDRGNYGYTF. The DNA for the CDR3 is TGCAGTGCTAGAGATCCGGACAGGGGAAACTATGGCTACACCTTC.

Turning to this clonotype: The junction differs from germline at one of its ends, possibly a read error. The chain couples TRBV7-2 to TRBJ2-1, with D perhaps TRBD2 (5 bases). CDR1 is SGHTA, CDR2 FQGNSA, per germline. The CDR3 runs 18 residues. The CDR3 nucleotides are TGTGCCGGCAGCTTCTGGGCTAGCTCCCCTGTTTCCTACAATGAGCAGTTCTTC. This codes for CAGSFWASSPVSYNEQFF.

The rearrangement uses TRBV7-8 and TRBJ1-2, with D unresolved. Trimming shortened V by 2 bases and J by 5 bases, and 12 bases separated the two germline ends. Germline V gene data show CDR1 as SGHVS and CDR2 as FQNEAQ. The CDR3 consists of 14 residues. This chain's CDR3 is CASSLSQAQYGYTF. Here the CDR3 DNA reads TGTGCCAGCAGCTTAAGTCAGGCCCAGTATGGCTACACCTTC.

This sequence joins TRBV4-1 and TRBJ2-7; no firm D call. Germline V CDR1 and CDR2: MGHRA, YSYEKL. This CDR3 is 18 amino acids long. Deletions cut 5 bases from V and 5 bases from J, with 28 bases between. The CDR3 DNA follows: TGCGCCAGCAGCGTCGAAAACTCCGCTCTGACCGGGTTCCACGAGCAGTACTTC. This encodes CASSVENSALTGFHEQYF.

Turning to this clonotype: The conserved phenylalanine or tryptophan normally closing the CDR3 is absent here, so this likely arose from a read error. CDR3 DNA sequence: TGTGCCAGCGCTCCGACTAGCGGGAGGCCAGATACGCAGTATTAT. It translates to CASAPTSGRPDTQYY. The gene calls are TRBV2 and TRBJ2-3; 13 bases are a match to TRBD2. The CDR3 is made up of 15 amino acids. V was clipped by 8 bases and J by 4 bases; unmatched bases: 6. Germline V gives CDR1 SNHLY, CDR2 FYNNEI.

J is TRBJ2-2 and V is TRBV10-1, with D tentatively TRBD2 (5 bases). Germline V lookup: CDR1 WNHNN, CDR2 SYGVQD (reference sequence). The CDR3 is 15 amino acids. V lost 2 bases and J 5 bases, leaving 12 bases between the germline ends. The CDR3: CASSEGSTGTGELFF. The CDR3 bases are TGCGCCAGCAGTGAGGGGAGCACGGGTACCGGGGAGCTGTTTTTT.

CDR3 loop: CASRREQETQYF. The DNA for the CDR3 is TGTGCCAGCAGGAGGGAGCAAGAGACCCAGTACTTC. This sequence joins TRBV12-3 or TRBV12-4 and TRBJ2-5, with D possibly being TRBD2 (5 bases). Deletions cut 6 bases from V and 2 bases from J, with 7 bases between. The CDR3 is 12 residues long.

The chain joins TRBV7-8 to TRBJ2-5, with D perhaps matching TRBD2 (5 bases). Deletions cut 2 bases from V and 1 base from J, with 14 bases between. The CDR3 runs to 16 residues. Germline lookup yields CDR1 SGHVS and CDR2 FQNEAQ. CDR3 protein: CASSLSRQTTQETQYF. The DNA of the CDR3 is TGTGCCAGCAGCTTATCCCGTCAGACTACCCAAGAGACCCAGTACTTC.

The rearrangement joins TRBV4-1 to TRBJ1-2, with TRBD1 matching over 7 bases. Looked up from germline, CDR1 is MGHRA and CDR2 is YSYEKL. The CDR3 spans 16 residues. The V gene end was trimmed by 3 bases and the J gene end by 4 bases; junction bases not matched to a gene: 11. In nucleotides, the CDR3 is TGCGCCAGCAGCCAGGGTACCGACAGGGAATTCTATGGCTACACCTTC. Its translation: CASSQGTDREFYGYTF.

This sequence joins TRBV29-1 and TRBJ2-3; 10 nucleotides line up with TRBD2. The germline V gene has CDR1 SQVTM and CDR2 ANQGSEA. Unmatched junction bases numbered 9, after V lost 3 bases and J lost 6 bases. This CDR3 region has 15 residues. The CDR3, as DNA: TGCAGCGTTGAGCAGCGGGAGGGCTCCCTTGATACGCAGTATTTT. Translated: CSVEQREGSLDTQYF.

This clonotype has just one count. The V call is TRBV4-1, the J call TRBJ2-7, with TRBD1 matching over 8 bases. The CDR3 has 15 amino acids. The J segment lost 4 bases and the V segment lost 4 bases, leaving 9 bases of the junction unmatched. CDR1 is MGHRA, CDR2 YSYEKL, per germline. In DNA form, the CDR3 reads TGCGCCAGCAGCCGACTCAACAGGGGGGATTACGAGCAGTACTTC. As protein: CASSRLNRGDYEQYF.

The CDR3 protein is CSVPLAGGYEQFF. CDR3 in DNA: TGCAGCGTACCGCTAGCGGGAGGGTATGAGCAGTTCTTC. J is TRBJ2-1 and V is TRBV29-1, with TRBD2 identical over 12 bases. The germline CDR1 and CDR2 sequences are SQVTM and ANQGSEA. V shed 6 bases and J 8 bases; nucleotides not matched to a gene: 5. The length of the CDR3 is 13 residues.

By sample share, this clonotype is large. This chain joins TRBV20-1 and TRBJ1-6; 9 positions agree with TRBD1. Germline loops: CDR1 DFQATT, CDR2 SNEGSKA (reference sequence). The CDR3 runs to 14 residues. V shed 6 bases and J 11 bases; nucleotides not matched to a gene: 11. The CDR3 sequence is CSAEDRGQGAPLHF. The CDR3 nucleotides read TGCAGTGCAGAGGACAGGGGACAAGGGGCACCCCTCCACTTT.

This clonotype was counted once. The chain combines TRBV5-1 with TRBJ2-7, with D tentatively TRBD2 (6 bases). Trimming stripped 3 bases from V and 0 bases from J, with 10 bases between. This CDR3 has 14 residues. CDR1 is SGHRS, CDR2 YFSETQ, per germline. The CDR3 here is CASSSPGASYEQYF. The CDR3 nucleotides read TGCGCCAGCAGCTCCCCGGGAGCCTCCTACGAGCAGTACTTC.

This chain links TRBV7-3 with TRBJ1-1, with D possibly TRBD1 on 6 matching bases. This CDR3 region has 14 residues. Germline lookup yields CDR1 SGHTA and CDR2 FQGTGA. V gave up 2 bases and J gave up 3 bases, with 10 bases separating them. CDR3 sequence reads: CASSLSRTDTEAFF. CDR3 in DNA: TGTGCCAGCAGCTTATCCCGGACAGACACTGAAGCTTTCTTT.